This record concerns one T cell receptor (beta chain) sequence. The source of the sample is a study of cytomegalovirus exposure and HLA in healthy donors. The CDR3 totals 13 residues. Germline V gene sequence: CDR1 MNHNS, CDR2 SASEGT. Deletions cut 4 bases from V and 3 bases from J, with 9 bases between. Primers for the PCR totalled 60 Vbeta and 13 Jbeta. The data were produced by immunoSEQ multiplex PCR, yet TCRdb's version contains in-frame clones alone and is incomplete. This repertoire includes tens of thousands of clones. The receptor comes from a woman in her thirties in good health and CMV-seropositive. The specimen was PBMCs. J is TRBJ1-2 and V is TRBV6-1; TRBD1 might be the D (6 bases). This chain's CDR3 is CASSGDTYYGYTF. CDR3 bases: TGTGCCAGCAGTGGGGACACGTACTATGGCTACACCTTC.